This note documents a single TCR beta chain sequence. No cognate antigen has been identified for it. No per-base quality is available; no much larger clone lies one base away. CDR1 and CDR2, per the germline V gene (reference sequence), are LNHDA and SQIVND. Trimmed from V: 3 bases; trimmed from J: 5 bases; junction bases lacking a gene match: 5. From its cysteine to its phenylalanine, the CDR3 spans 15 amino acids. The kept DNA is CDR3 alone, 45 bases in frame from the first base. This specimen belongs to a study of Ad26.COV2.S vaccination and SARS-CoV-2 variants listed by TCRdb under 2021. Broadly, across the study: Vaccine-arm donors were drawn from COV1001, a multicentre, randomized, double-blind, placebo-controlled phase I-IIa trial of Ad26.COV2.S in healthy adults. Investigators remained blinded to trial group allocation during experiments and outcome assessment. Sequencing of the TCRbeta repertoire served to evaluate the specificity and breadth of SARS-CoV-2-reactive T cell receptors following Ad26.COV2.S vaccination. Ad26.COV2.S was administered intramuscularly at 5 x 10^10 or 1 x 10^11 viral particles, either as a single shot or as two shots given 56 days apart. A total of some 30 samples were included in the TCR-sequenced set, comprising about 20 Ad26.COV2.S vaccine recipients, 5 placebo recipients and 8 SARS-CoV-2 convalescent individuals. Participants in the trial were split at random into five groups of five each, receiving low-dose or high-dose Ad26.COV2.S once or twice, or else placebo on both occasions.

The meaning of the sample's treatment or condition label: 19 received Ad26.COV2.S at low or high dose, single or two shots; about 5 received placebo; per-sample allocation not given. For vaccine and placebo recipients, repertoires were sequenced using samples collected on day 63 after the first injection. In Cohort 1b, fewer than 30 adults aged 18-55 years were enrolled at a single site in Boston, USA, between 29 July and 7 August 2020. Ad26.COV2.S consisted of a replication-incompetent adenovirus type 26 vector by which a prefusion-stabilized SARS-CoV-2 spike protein from the original Wuhan strain was expressed. On the study overall, not on this receptor specifically: Compared with placebo recipients, Ad26.COV2.S recipients showed higher spike-specific TCR breadth (P = 0.0014). Comparable non-spike TCR breadth was observed between vaccine and placebo recipients, consistent with only spike being contained in the vaccine. The authors noted that the TCR breadth and depth analyses may have underestimated total T cell responses. Comparing responses between vaccine doses or regimens was not something the study was powered to do. After vaccination, spike-specific CD8+ and CD4+ T cell responses were reported to show substantial breadth.

The immunoSEQ Assay was the method used to sequence TCRbeta CDR3 regions. After extraction, genomic DNA underwent amplification by bias-controlled multiplex PCR, followed by high-throughput sequencing. As for the authors' bioinformatics: To quantify the absolute abundance of every unique TCRbeta CDR3 region, sequences were collapsed and filtered. Usable DNA was measured by amplifying reference genes present in all nucleated cells, and TCRbeta template counts were normalized to that usable DNA to estimate T cell fraction. Repertoire TCRs were annotated as SARS-CoV-2-specific when V gene, CDR3 amino acid sequence and J gene were exactly matched to a known reactive TCR set. The reference SARS-CoV-2 TCR set was derived from MIRA and filtered for enrichment in COVID-19-positive ImmuneCODE repertoires, a step that removed public or cross-reactive TCRs. Using the MIRA antigens, annotated TCRs were further analysed by specific ORF or by position within an ORF. Breadth was defined as the number of annotated unique rearrangements divided by the total number of unique productive rearrangements, and depth was defined as the summed frequency of the annotated unique rearrangements. TCR breadth was compared between groups using two-sided Wilcoxon rank-sum tests. TCRdb's version of the immuneACCESS table is confined to in-frame rearrangements and falls short of the full clone set. An unresolved V gene accounts for under half of the shortfall where checked; the remainder is of unknown origin. V and J calls and clone size are copied from that table; D and trimming were computed from the DNA. This sample has about 480,000 clones in its table, and around 88% of those were observed once. The ten biggest clones cover around 13% of the sample.

The TCR was taken from a person between 18 and 65 years old who received the Ad26.COV2.S COVID-19 vaccine or a placebo. Sequencing was performed on peripheral blood, taken in a trial of Ad26.COV2.S vaccine versus placebo. The chain was built from TRBV19 and TRBJ1-5, and TRBD1 matches 9 of the central bases. At the DNA level, the sequence is TGTGCCAGTAGTATCGGACAGGGGTACGATCAGCCCCAGCATTTT. The resulting protein is CASSIGQGYDQPQHF.